This T cell receptor beta chain appears in the sequencing data of a study of response to subunit inactivated influenza vaccine. Overall study results and limits: Authors proposed each seasonal influenza vaccination draws in few new T cells.

MiXCR, run by TCRdb on the RT-PCR reads, gives a single entry per CDR3 protein. The sample lists under 800,000 distinct CDR3 sequences, approximately 13% occurring once. This clonotype was observed a few times. Its target is not known. An end of the junction does not agree with germline; a read error may underlie this. The TCR was taken from a man aged 50 to 59 who received an inactivated influenza vaccine. Sequenced material: PBMCs from blood, taken 14 to 15 days before vaccination.

CDR3 amino acids: CASRDFSDEQYF. CDR3 coding DNA: TGTGCCAGCAGAGACTTCTCCGACGAGCAGTACTTC. This chain joins TRBV6-5 and TRBJ2-7; unclear D gene. CDR3 length: 12 residues. Germline values: CDR1 MNHEY, CDR2 SVGAGI.